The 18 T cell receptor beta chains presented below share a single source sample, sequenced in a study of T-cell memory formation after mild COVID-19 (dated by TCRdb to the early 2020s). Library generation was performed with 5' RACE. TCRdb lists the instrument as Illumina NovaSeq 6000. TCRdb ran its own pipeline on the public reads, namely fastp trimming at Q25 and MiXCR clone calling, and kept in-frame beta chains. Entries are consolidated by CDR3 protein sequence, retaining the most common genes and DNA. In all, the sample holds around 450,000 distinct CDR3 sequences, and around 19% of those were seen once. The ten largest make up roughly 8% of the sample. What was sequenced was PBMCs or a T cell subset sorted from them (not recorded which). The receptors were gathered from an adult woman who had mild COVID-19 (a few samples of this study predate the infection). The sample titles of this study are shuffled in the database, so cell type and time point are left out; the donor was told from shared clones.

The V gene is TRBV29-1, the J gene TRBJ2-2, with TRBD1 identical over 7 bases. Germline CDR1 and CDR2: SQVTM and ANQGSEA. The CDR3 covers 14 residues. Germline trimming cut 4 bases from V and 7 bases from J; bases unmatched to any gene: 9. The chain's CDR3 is CSVAVGGIDGELFF. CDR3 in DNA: TGCAGCGTTGCAGTAGGGGGCATCGACGGGGAGCTGTTTTTT.

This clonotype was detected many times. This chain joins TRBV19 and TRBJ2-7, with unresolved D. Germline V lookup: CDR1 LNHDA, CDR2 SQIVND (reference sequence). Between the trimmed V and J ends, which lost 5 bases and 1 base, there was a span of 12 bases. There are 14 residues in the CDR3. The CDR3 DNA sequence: TGTGCCAGTAGTCCGAACTCATGGTCCTACGAGCAGTACTTC. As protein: CASSPNSWSYEQYF.

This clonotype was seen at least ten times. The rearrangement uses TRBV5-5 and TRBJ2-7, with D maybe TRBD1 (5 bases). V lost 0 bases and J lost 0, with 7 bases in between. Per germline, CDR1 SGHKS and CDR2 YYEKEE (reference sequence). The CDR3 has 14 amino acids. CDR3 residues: CASSLDQGSYEQYF. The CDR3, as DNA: TGTGCCAGCAGCTTGGATCAGGGCTCCTACGAGCAGTACTTC.

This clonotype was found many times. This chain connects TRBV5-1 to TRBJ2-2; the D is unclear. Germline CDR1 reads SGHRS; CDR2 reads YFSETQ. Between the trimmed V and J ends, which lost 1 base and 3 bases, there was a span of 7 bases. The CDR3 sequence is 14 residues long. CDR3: CASSLNPDTGELFF. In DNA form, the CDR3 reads TGCGCCAGCAGCTTGAACCCCGACACCGGGGAGCTGTTTTTT.

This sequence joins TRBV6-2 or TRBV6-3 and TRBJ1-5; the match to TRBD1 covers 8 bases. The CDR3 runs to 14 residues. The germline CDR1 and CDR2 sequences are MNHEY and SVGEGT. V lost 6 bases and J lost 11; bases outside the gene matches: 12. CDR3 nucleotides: TGTGCCAGCAGCCCCACAGGGGGGAAGGGTGCCCAGCATTTT. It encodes CASSPTGGKGAQHF.

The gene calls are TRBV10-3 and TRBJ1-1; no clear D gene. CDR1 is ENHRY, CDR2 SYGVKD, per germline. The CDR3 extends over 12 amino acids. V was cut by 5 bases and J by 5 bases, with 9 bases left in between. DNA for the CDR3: TGTGCCATCAGTTGGTGGGGTACTGAAGCTTTCTTT. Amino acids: CAISWWGTEAFF.

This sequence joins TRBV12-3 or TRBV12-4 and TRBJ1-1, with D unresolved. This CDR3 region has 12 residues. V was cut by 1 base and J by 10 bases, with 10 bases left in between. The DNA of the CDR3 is TGTGCCAGCAGTTTAGAGCCGGTTGGAGCTTTCTTT. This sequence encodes CASSLEPVGAFF.

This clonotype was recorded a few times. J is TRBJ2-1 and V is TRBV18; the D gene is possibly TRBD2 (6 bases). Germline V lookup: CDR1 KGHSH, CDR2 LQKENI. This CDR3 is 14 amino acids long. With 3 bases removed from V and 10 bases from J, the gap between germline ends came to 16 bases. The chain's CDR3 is CASSPIGGVREQFF. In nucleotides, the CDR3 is TGTGCCAGCTCACCTATCGGCGGGGTGAGAGAGCAGTTCTTC.

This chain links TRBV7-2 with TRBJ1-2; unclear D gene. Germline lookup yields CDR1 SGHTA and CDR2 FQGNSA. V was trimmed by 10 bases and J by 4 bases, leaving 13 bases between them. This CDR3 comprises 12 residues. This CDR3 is CAILWGGYGYTF. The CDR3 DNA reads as TGTGCCATTTTGTGGGGAGGCTATGGCTACACCTTC.

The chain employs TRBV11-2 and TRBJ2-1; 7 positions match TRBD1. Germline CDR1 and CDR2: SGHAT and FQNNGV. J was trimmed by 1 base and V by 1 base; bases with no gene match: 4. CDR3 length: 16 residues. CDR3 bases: TGTGCCAGCAGCTTAGGCAAGACAGGGTCCTACAATGAGCAGTTCTTC. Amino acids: CASSLGKTGSYNEQFF.

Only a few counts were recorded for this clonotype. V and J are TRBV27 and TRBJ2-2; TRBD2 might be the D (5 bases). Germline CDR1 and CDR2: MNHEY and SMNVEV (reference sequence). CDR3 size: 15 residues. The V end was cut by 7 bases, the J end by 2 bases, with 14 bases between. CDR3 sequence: CASKQQEVNTGELFF. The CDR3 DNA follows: TGTGCCAGCAAACAGCAGGAGGTTAACACCGGGGAGCTGTTTTTT.

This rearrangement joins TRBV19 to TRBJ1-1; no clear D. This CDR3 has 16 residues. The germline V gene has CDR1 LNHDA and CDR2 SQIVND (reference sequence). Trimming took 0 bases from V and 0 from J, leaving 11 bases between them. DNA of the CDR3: TGTGCCAGTAGTATAGACGGCGGAAGTTTGAACACTGAAGCTTTCTTT. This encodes CASSIDGGSLNTEAFF. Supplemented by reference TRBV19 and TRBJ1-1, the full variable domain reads DGGITQSPKYLFRKEGQNVTLSCEQNLNHDAMYWYRQDPGQGLRLIYYSQIVNDFQKGDIAEGYSVSREKKESFPLTVTSAQKNPTAFYLCASSIDGGSLNTEAFFGQGTRLTVV.

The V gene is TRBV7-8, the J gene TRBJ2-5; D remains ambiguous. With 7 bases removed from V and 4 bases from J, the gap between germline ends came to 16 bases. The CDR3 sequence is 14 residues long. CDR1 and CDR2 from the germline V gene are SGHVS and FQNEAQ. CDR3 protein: CASKPWPSRETQYF. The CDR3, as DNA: TGTGCCAGCAAACCCTGGCCTTCCAGAGAGACCCAGTACTTC.

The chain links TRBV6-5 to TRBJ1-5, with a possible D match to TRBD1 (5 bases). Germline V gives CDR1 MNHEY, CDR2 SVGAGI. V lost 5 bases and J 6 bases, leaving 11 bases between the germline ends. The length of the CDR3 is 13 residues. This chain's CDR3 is CASSPGAAQPQHF. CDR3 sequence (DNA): TGTGCCAGCAGTCCCGGGGCGGCTCAGCCCCAGCATTTT.

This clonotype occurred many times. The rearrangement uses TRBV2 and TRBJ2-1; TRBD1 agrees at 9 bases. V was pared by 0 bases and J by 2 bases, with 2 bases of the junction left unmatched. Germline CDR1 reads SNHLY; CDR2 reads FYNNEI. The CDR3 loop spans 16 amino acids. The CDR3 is CASSEANRGPYNEQFF. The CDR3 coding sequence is TGTGCCAGCAGTGAAGCGAACAGGGGGCCCTACAATGAGCAGTTCTTC.

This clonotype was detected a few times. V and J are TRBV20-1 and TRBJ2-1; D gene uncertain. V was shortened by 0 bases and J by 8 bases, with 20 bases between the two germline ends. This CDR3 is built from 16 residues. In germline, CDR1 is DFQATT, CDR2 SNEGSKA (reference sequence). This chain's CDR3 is CSARDRIGPRSDEQFF. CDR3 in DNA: TGCAGTGCTAGAGACCGCATTGGCCCCCGATCGGATGAGCAGTTCTTC.

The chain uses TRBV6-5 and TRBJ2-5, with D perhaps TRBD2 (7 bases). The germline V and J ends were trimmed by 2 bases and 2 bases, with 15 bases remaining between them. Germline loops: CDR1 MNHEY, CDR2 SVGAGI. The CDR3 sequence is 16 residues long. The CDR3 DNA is TGTGCCAGCAGTTACAGAGGCGGGGGCCTACAAGAGACCCAGTACTTC. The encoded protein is CASSYRGGGLQETQYF.

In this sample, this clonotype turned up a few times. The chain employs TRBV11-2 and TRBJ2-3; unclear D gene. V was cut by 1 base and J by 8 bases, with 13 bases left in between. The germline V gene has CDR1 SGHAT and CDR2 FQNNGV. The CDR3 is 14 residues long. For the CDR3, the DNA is TGTGCCAGCAGCTTAGCCCGACCGACGGGTACGCAGTATTTT. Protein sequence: CASSLARPTGTQYF.